Shown below are 28 T cell receptor beta chains from a single sample sequenced in a study of blood T cell repertoires in COVID-19. Sequencing used immunoSEQ multiplex PCR; TCRdb keeps in-frame clones, though not all of them. The sample yields roughly 150,000 clones, roughly nine tenths seen once. Material for sequencing was peripheral blood. These receptors came from a woman in her thirties or forties with acute or convalescent COVID-19.

The rearrangement joins TRBV18 to TRBJ2-6, with D unresolved. Germline V gives CDR1 KGHSH, CDR2 LQKENI. The CDR3 is 17 amino acids. V lost 0 bases to trimming and J lost 0 bases, with 9 bases between them. In DNA, the CDR3 is TGTGCCAGCTCACCACCGGGCAGCCTCTCTGGGGCCAACGTCCTGACTTTC. This gives the protein CASSPPGSLSGANVLTF. The full variable domain, with the rest looked up from reference TRBV18 and TRBJ2-6, is NAGVMQNPRHLVRRRGQEARLRCSPMKGHSHVYWYRQLPEEGLKFMVYLQKENIIDESGMPKERFSAEFPKEGPSILRIQQVVRGDSAAYFCASSPPGSLSGANVLTFGAGSRLTVL.

V is TRBV7-9 and J is TRBJ2-5; the match to TRBD1 covers 9 bases. CDR3 length: 16 amino acids. Germline V gene lookup returns CDR1 SEHNR and CDR2 FQNEAQ (reference sequence). V shed 5 bases, J shed 3 bases, and the junction held 10 bases outside the gene matches. In nucleotides, the CDR3 is TGTGCCAGCAGCCCCCGGACAGGGGACCCAAAAGAGACCCAGTACTTC. Protein product: CASSPRTGDPKETQYF.

This rearrangement joins TRBV21-1 to TRBJ1-4. TRBV21-1 is deemed a pseudogene. The length of the CDR3 is 14 residues. The CDR3 reads CASSKTPPREKLFF. The CDR3 nucleotides read TGTGCCAGCAGCAAAACTCCCCCTAGGGAAAAACTGTTTTTT.

The rearrangement uses TRBV3-1 (or the pseudogene TRBV3-2) and TRBJ1-6; TRBD1 matches 7 bases. CDR3 length equals 16 residues. V lost 2 bases, J lost 7 bases, and 8 bases stayed unmatched. Germline V gene sequence: CDR1 LGHDT, CDR2 YNNKEL (reference sequence). CDR3: CASSQRTGARNSPLHF. The CDR3 nucleotides are TGTGCCAGCAGCCAACGGACAGGAGCCCGGAATTCACCCCTCCACTTT.

The V gene is TRBV6-6, the J gene TRBJ2-7; TRBD1 is a possible D gene (5 bases). V was clipped by 2 bases and J by 1 base, with 12 bases between them. CDR1 is MNHNY and CDR2 is SVGAGI in the germline V gene (reference sequence). The CDR3 runs to 15 residues. The CDR3 region has the DNA TGTGCCAGCAGTTACGGGTGGTCAGGGTCCTACGAGCAGTACTTC. Translating it yields CASSYGWSGSYEQYF.

The chain links TRBV14 to TRBJ2-5; tentatively, D is TRBD2 (6 bases). The CDR3 consists of 16 residues. From germline, CDR1 is SGHDN and CDR2 FVKESK. V lost 2 bases to trimming and J lost 2 bases, with 15 bases between them. The CDR3 nucleotides read TGTGCCAGCAGCCAAAAACGAAAGGACTATCAAGAGACCCAGTACTTC. As protein: CASSQKRKDYQETQYF.

The V call is TRBV10-3, the J call TRBJ1-1; 10 nucleotides agree with TRBD1. The CDR3 runs 14 residues. CDR1 ENHRY and CDR2 SYGVKD come from the germline V gene. With V trimmed by 2 bases and J by 7 bases, 4 bases remained unmatched. CDR3 sequence reads: CAISEGQGVGEAFF. The CDR3 DNA is TGTGCCATCAGTGAGGGACAGGGGGTTGGTGAAGCTTTCTTT.

The CDR3 DNA is TGCGCCAGCAGTCCCCTTGACTCCTCCTACAATGAGCAGTTCTTC. Translated: CASSPLDSSYNEQFF. J is TRBJ2-1 and V is TRBV5-1; D remains ambiguous. Deletions cut 5 bases from V and 0 bases from J, with 12 bases between. Germline assignment: CDR1 SGHRS and CDR2 YFSETQ. The CDR3 is made up of 15 amino acids. Full variable domain (missing parts from reference TRBV5-1 and TRBJ2-1): KAGVTQTPRYLIKTRGQQVTLSCSPISGHRSVSWYQQTPGQGLQFLFEYFSETQRNKGNFPGRFSGRQFSNSRSEMNVSTLELGDSALYLCASSPLDSSYNEQFFGPGTRLTVL.

V and J are TRBV5-1 and TRBJ2-2; TRBD2 is a possible D gene (5 bases). V shed 3 bases and J shed 3 bases, with 15 bases lying between them. CDR1 is SGHRS and CDR2 is YFSETQ in the germline V gene. The CDR3 spans 16 residues. This CDR3 is CASSSSPVGDTGELFF. In DNA, the CDR3 is TGCGCCAGCAGCTCATCGCCGGTCGGGGACACCGGGGAGCTGTTTTTT.

This chain links TRBV2 with TRBJ1-1; D remains ambiguous. Trimming took off 6 bases at V and 0 bases at J, with 14 bases between the two ends. Looked up from germline, CDR1 is SNHLY and CDR2 is FYNNEI. This CDR3 is 15 amino acids long. This chain's CDR3 is CASRREDTLNTEAFF. The CDR3 DNA is TGTGCCAGCAGGAGAGAAGACACCTTGAACACTGAAGCTTTCTTT.

The chain recombines TRBV19 with TRBJ2-3, with TRBD1 matching 10 bases. CDR3 length equals 15 residues. With V trimmed by 8 bases and J by 3 bases, 8 bases remained unmatched. CDR1 and CDR2 (germline): LNHDA, SQIVND (reference sequence). The CDR3 loop reads CASQDRGQSTDTQYF. The CDR3 coding sequence is TGTGCCAGTCAAGACAGGGGGCAATCGACAGATACGCAGTATTTT.

This sequence joins TRBV9 and TRBJ1-4, with 9 bases identical to TRBD1. The CDR3 extends over 14 amino acids. Germline CDR1 and CDR2: SGDLS and YYNGEE. With V trimmed by 3 bases and J by 7 bases, 4 bases remained unmatched. The CDR3 region has the DNA TGTGCCAGCAGCGAACAGGGGGCATTTGAAAAACTGTTTTTT. Translating gives CASSEQGAFEKLFF.

The chain recombines TRBV4-2 with TRBJ2-7; 9 positions match TRBD2. Germline trimming cut 1 base from V and 6 bases from J; bases unmatched to any gene: 13. The CDR3 is made up of 17 amino acids. From germline, CDR1 is LGHNA and CDR2 YNFKEQ. For the CDR3, the DNA is TGTGCCAGCAGCCAAGGCGGGGGGGCCAGGGGGTTTGGCGAGCAGTACTTC. Translation: CASSQGGGARGFGEQYF.

The J gene is TRBJ2-1, the V gene TRBV7-6; TRBD1 aligns across 8 bases. Unmatched junction bases numbered 6, after V lost 0 bases and J lost 5 bases. CDR3 length: 16 amino acids. Germline CDR1 is SGHVS and CDR2 is FNYEAQ. The CDR3 coding sequence is TGTGCCAGCAGCTTAGCTGTGACAGGGGTCCACAATGAGCAGTTCTTC. Translation: CASSLAVTGVHNEQFF.

The genes are TRBV27 and TRBJ2-2; 8 nucleotides match TRBD1. The CDR3 spans 15 residues. The junction had 4 bases not matched to a gene; V was cut back by 7 bases and J by 0 bases. The V gene's germline CDR1 is MNHEY and CDR2 SMNVEV (reference sequence). The CDR3 DNA reads TGTGCCAGCACACCGGACAGGGCGAACACCGGGGAGCTGTTTTTT. Translated: CASTPDRANTGELFF.

This chain joins TRBV4-1 and TRBJ2-2; 9 nucleotides align to TRBD2. The CDR3 sequence is 16 residues long. Per the germline V gene, CDR1 is MGHRA and CDR2 is YSYEKL. V was pared by 7 bases and J by 5 bases, with 11 bases of the junction left unmatched. CDR3 protein: CASTSGKVRVTGELFF. Written as DNA, the CDR3 is TGCGCCAGCACTAGCGGGAAGGTTAGAGTTACCGGGGAGCTGTTTTTT.

This chain links TRBV2 with TRBJ1-2; 9 nucleotides align to TRBD1. The germline gives CDR1 SNHLY, CDR2 FYNNEI. Trimming cost V 4 bases and J 6 bases; bases outside gene matches: 9. The CDR3 consists of 15 residues. CDR3: CASSADRGRGHGYTF. The CDR3 nucleotides read TGTGCCAGCAGTGCTGACAGGGGGAGAGGGCATGGCTACACCTTC.

The chain joins TRBV20-1 to TRBJ1-2; 9 bases map to TRBD1. CDR3 length equals 16 residues. CDR1 and CDR2 from the germline V gene are DFQATT and SNEGSKA (reference sequence). V dropped 3 bases and J dropped 4; count of bases not matched to a gene: 12. The CDR3 sequence: CSASQALTGGIYGYTF. In DNA, the CDR3 is TGCAGTGCTAGTCAGGCACTGACAGGGGGAATCTATGGCTACACCTTC.

This clone was counted only a few times. This chain connects TRBV27 to TRBJ1-5, with 8 bases identical to TRBD1. The junction had 8 bases not matched to a gene; V was cut back by 3 bases and J by 7 bases. CDR1 and CDR2 from the germline V gene are MNHEY and SMNVEV (reference sequence). The CDR3 totals 15 residues. The CDR3, as DNA: TGTGCCAGCAGTTTGGGCAGGGGGCGCGGACAGCCCCAGCATTTT. Amino acid sequence: CASSLGRGRGQPQHF.

The chain couples TRBV7-2 to TRBJ2-3; D may be TRBD2 (5 bases). Germline lookup yields CDR1 SGHTA and CDR2 FQGNSA. The CDR3 totals 16 residues. V gave up 4 bases and J gave up 0 bases, with 14 bases separating them. This CDR3 reads CASSSVGVLSTDTQYF. As DNA, the CDR3 is TGTGCCAGCAGCTCCGTGGGAGTTTTAAGCACAGATACGCAGTATTTT.

The genes are TRBV9 and TRBJ1-2, with 7 bases aligning to TRBD1. CDR3 size: 13 residues. Germline V gene data show CDR1 as SGDLS and CDR2 as YYNGEE. Unmatched junction bases numbered 4, after V lost 4 bases and J lost 4 bases. As DNA, the CDR3 is TGTGCCAGCAGCCCGACAGGGAGCTATGGCTACACCTTC. Translating it yields CASSPTGSYGYTF. Filled out from reference TRBV9 and TRBJ1-2, the complete variable domain reads DSGVTQTPKHLITATGQRVTLRCSPRSGDLSVYWYQQSLDQGLQFLIQYYNGEERAKGNILERFSAQQFPDLHSELNLSSLELGDSALYFCASSPTGSYGYTFGSGTRLTVV.

The rearrangement uses TRBV5-1 and TRBJ1-1; no reliable D call. Germline CDR1 reads SGHRS; CDR2 reads YFSETQ. The ends were cut back, 0 bases at V and 3 bases at J, with 15 bases in the middle. This CDR3 is 16 amino acids long. CDR3 region: CASSLAYTGFDTEAFF. The CDR3 nucleotides are TGCGCCAGCAGCTTGGCTTACACGGGGTTCGACACTGAAGCTTTCTTT.

The chain links TRBV4-2 to TRBJ1-5; D gene ambiguous. Trimming left V 1 base short and J 4 bases short, with 14 bases between. The germline V gene has CDR1 LGHNA and CDR2 YNFKEQ. The CDR3 consists of 16 residues. The CDR3 nucleotides are TGTGCCAGCAGCCAAGGGACTAGCGGGTCAAATCAGCCCCAGCATTTT. Encoded protein: CASSQGTSGSNQPQHF.

The V and J genes are TRBV6-5 and TRBJ1-2; D is undetermined. This CDR3 spans 14 amino acids. Germline values: CDR1 MNHEY, CDR2 SVGAGI. Trimming left V 7 bases short and J 6 bases short, with 18 bases between. As DNA, the CDR3 is TGTGCCAGCACTCTTGAGGGTATGGCAAATGGCTACACCTTC. Its protein is CASTLEGMANGYTF.

The J gene is TRBJ2-2, the V gene TRBV4-1; TRBD1 aligns across 9 bases. Germline assignment: CDR1 MGHRA and CDR2 YSYEKL. The CDR3 has 16 amino acids. V shed 3 bases, J shed 2 bases, and the junction held 4 bases outside the gene matches. CDR3 sequence reads: CASSHWTGDNTGELFF. The DNA for the CDR3 is TGCGCCAGCAGCCACTGGACAGGGGATAACACCGGGGAGCTGTTTTTT.

This clone was seen a single time. V gene TRBV9 combines with J gene TRBJ2-1, with 8 nucleotides matching TRBD2. The length of the CDR3 is 14 residues. Trimming took 0 bases from V and 7 from J; bases not matched to a gene: 3. CDR1 is SGDLS and CDR2 is YYNGEE in the germline V gene. CDR3 nucleotides: TGTGCCAGCAGCGTAGCGGCTAGCGGGAATGAGCAGTTCTTC. It codes for CASSVAASGNEQFF.

This clone was recorded a few times. This chain connects TRBV19 to TRBJ1-6, with D possibly TRBD1 on 6 matching bases. This CDR3 is built from 16 residues. V lost 3 bases to trimming and J lost 10 bases, with 19 bases between them. Germline V gene lookup returns CDR1 LNHDA and CDR2 SQIVND (reference sequence). CDR3 sequence: CASSILRASGDSPLHF. Here the CDR3 DNA reads TGTGCCAGTAGTATTCTGAGGGCTTCAGGGGACTCACCCCTCCACTTT.

V and J are TRBV4-1 and TRBJ2-7, with 10 bases fitting TRBD1. This CDR3 has 19 residues. V shed 1 base, J shed 0 bases, and the junction held 12 bases outside the gene matches. CDR1 and CDR2 (germline): MGHRA, YSYEKL. CDR3 in DNA: TGCGCCAGCAGCCAAGGCTTGCGACAGGGGGCGCGTCGCTCCTACGAGCAGTACTTC. Protein: CASSQGLRQGARRSYEQYF.